This is a list of T cell receptor beta chains from one sample in a study of shared clonotypes between healthy human individuals. The protocol was immunoSEQ multiplex PCR, while the TCRdb copy is restricted to in-frame clones and leaves out a portion. This table has about 2 million clones, 85% to 95% appearing once. Sequenced material: naive CD4+ T cells sorted from blood. The source of these receptors is a man aged 18 to 35 in good health. The CDR3 runs from the conserved cysteine through the conserved F or W. A D gene is named only where the DNA matches it firmly. Some rows mark clone size as missing; the rest say once, few, many or name a class of expanded clone.

abundance,v_gene,j_gene,d_gene,len,CDR3aa,CDR3nt
.,TRBV2,TRBJ2-5,TRBD1,16,CASSNHPGTGQETQYF,TGTGCCAGCAGCAATCACCCCGGGACAGGTCAAGAGACCCAGTACTTC
.,TRBV28,TRBJ1-5,.,15,CASSSTQGSNQPQHF,TGTGCCAGCAGTTCTACCCAGGGGAGCAATCAGCCCCAGCATTTT
.,TRBV7-2,TRBJ2-3,TRBD2,15,CASSQGLAGGDTQYF,TGTGCCAGCAGCCAGGGACTAGCGGGAGGGGATACGCAGTATTTT
.,TRBV10-3,TRBJ2-7,TRBD1,20,CAISESWDRVGQLSSYEQYF,TGTGCCATCAGTGAGTCGTGGGACAGGGTTGGGCAACTCTCCTCCTACGAGCAGTACTTC
.,TRBV20-1,TRBJ1-2,.,10,CSAINYGYTF,TGCAGTGCCATTAACTATGGCTACACCTTC
once,TRBV4-3,TRBJ2-6,.,15,CASSQALPGANVLTF,TGCGCCAGCAGCCAAGCCCTCCCTGGGGCCAACGTCCTGACTTTC
.,TRBV5-1,TRBJ2-5,.,15,CASSLGNPGIETQYF,TGCGCCAGCAGCTTGGGGAACCCAGGTATAGAGACCCAGTACTTC
.,TRBV6-6,TRBJ1-6,.,12,CASSADNSPLHF,TGTGCCAGCAGTGCAGATAATTCACCCCTCCACTTT
.,TRBV19,TRBJ1-4,.,13,CASSIQGREKLFF,TGTGCCAGTAGTATACAGGGCAGAGAAAAACTGTTTTTT
.,TRBV10-1,TRBJ2-3,TRBD1,17,CASSEEMGTGNTDTQYF,TGCGCCAGCAGTGAGGAAATGGGGACAGGGAACACAGATACGCAGTATTTT
.,TRBV19,TRBJ2-7,TRBD1,14,CASSIVGQGSEQYF,TGTGCCAGTAGTATAGTGGGACAGGGAAGCGAGCAGTACTTC
.,TRBV28,TRBJ1-4,.,11,CASSRWEKLFF,TGTGCCAGCAGTAGATGGGAAAAACTGTTTTTT
.,TRBV28,TRBJ2-2,.,11,CASSSPGELFF,TGTGCCAGCAGTTCCCCCGGGGAGCTGTTTTTT
.,TRBV19,TRBJ1-2,.,17,CASSPPFRALLPYGYTF,TGTGCCAGTAGTCCCCCCTTCCGGGCCCTCCTTCCTTATGGCTACACCTTC
once,TRBV7-2,TRBJ1-3,.,13,CASSSGRGNTIYF,TGTGCCAGCAGCTCAGGACGGGGAAACACCATATATTTT
.,TRBV18,TRBJ2-7,TRBD2,17,CASSPFGGGRSSYEQYF,TGTGCCAGCTCACCGTTCGGTGGCGGGAGGTCCTCCTACGAGCAGTACTTC
.,TRBV11-2,TRBJ1-6,.,16,CASSLVAGAGNSPLHF,TGTGCCAGCAGCTTAGTAGCAGGGGCGGGTAATTCACCCCTCCACTTT
.,TRBV4-3,TRBJ2-7,TRBD1,17,CASSRHPPGQGTYEQYF,TGCGCCAGCAGCCGCCACCCCCCGGGACAGGGAACCTACGAGCAGTACTTC
.,TRBV6-5,TRBJ2-4,.,14,CASSYAGREDIQYF,TGTGCCAGCAGTTACGCGGGCAGGGAGGACATTCAGTACTTC
few,TRBV7-9,TRBJ2-5,.,14,CASSLAVAEETQYF,TGTGCCAGCAGCTTAGCTGTAGCGGAAGAGACCCAGTACTTC
.,TRBV2,TRBJ1-5,.,14,CASRIQYSNQPQHF,TGTGCCAGCAGGATACAATATAGCAATCAGCCCCAGCATTTT
once,TRBV5-8,TRBJ2-6,.,15,CASSLGAQGANVLTF,TGTGCCAGCAGCTTGGGGGCGCAAGGGGCCAACGTCCTGACTTTC
.,TRBV5-1,TRBJ2-1,.,12,CASSPPHNEQFF,TGCGCCAGCAGCCCACCCCACAATGAGCAGTTCTTC
.,TRBV6-1,TRBJ1-2,.,11,CASSYRYGYTF,TGTGCCAGCAGTTACCGGTATGGCTACACCTTC
.,TRBV5-1,TRBJ1-6,.,15,CASSLGDFNNSPLHF,TGCGCCAGCAGCTTGGGGGACTTTAATAATTCACCCCTCCACTTT
.,TRBV19,TRBJ2-7,TRBD2,17,CASSIALAGVGTYEQYF,TGTGCCAGTAGTATAGCGCTAGCGGGAGTTGGGACCTACGAGCAGTACTTC
.,TRBV2,TRBJ2-5,TRBD2,17,CASSEGLAGGGGETQYF,TGTGCCAGCAGCGAGGGACTAGCGGGAGGCGGAGGAGAGACCCAGTACTTC
.,TRBV9,TRBJ2-1,.,15,CASSVATQTHNEQFF,TGTGCCAGCAGCGTAGCCACCCAAACACACAATGAGCAGTTCTTC
.,TRBV10-3,TRBJ1-5,.,15,CAIGAKEMGNQPQHF,TGTGCCATCGGGGCCAAGGAAATGGGCAATCAGCCCCAGCATTTT